This paragraph covers one T cell receptor (beta chain) sequence. This clone came up once. It lacks a known antigen. Base-call qualities are not available, and no considerably larger clone is one nucleotide away. The CDR3 has 16 amino acids, counting the end cysteine and phenylalanine. Kept here is only the CDR3 DNA, which spans 48 bases and is read in frame from base 1. CDR1 and CDR2 are read off the germline V gene (reference sequence) as MNHNY and SVGAGI. V is cut back by 6 bases and J by 2 bases, with 5 bases in the junction unmatched. Separate from the roughly 650-subject first cohort, the validation cohort of about 120 subjects was the group to which the donors belonged. This entry is derived from a study of cytomegalovirus exposure and HLA in healthy donors (dated by TCRdb to 2015 to 2018). For the wider study: A later analysis indicated that the 120 validation repertoires were generated on the platform also employed for the 670 or so repertoires of the first cohort. Along with the approximately 670-subject first cohort, a separate validation cohort of around 120 different subjects was used. High-throughput TCR immunosequencing, statistical association of individual TCRs with disease status, and machine learning were combined to predict cytomegalovirus infection status. The study aimed to test whether signatures of past pathogen exposure could be identified by cataloging public T cell receptors. General study outcomes and caveats: Three of the identified cytomegalovirus-associated TCR beta chains were confirmed in vitro to be specific for cytomegalovirus antigens. A later analysis had no HLA typing for the validation cohort, so co-occurrence there was scored across all 130 or so repertoires. The classifier was reported to diagnose cytomegalovirus status with high specificity and sensitivity in both the original and validation cohorts. It was suggested by the authors that the approach could potentially be generalized to other disease states and immunological phenotypes. In the study, some 180 TCR beta chains were listed as associated with cytomegalovirus. Subsequent analysis determined that TCRs grouped into clusters in the first cohort also showed a tendency toward co-occurrence across the 120 or so validation repertoires, and roughly 94% of cluster scores exceeded 0. Most TCR sequences were observed very rarely across donors, whereas some public TCRs were present in many individuals.

The library came from the immunoSEQ multiplex PCR assay. The study's processing was this. A statistical classification framework was built for diagnosing cytomegalovirus status from the catalog of TCR beta chain sequences. In its TCRdb copy, this immuneACCESS table keeps in-frame sequences only and misses some clones. Where compared with another copy, unresolved V genes explain less than half of these, and the others have no known cause. That table is the source of V, J and clone size, and D and trimming were worked out from the DNA. In this sample the table shows tens of thousands of clones, 93% of which occur a single time. The ten largest clonotypes hold around 3.5% of the sample.

The chain employs TRBV6-6 and TRBJ2-1; a stretch of 12 junction bases matches TRBD2. Sequenced sample: PBMCs. The sequence was obtained from a woman aged 25 to 39 in good health and CMV-seronegative. The nucleotide sequence reads as follows: TGTGCCAGCAGATCACGGACTAGCGGGGCCTACAATGAGCAGTTCTTC. It codes for CASRSRTSGAYNEQFF.